This T cell receptor beta chain was retrieved from a study of metastatic and nonmetastatic thyroid tumors. The wider study: Repertoire comparison spanned blood and tumor or nodule tissue of malignant and benign thyroid patients.

Before thyroid surgery, none of the patients had received any treatment. In the original analysis: Differences in CDR3 between clinicopathological groups were drawn on to build a classifier intended to discriminate distant-metastatic papillary thyroid cancer patients. With MiXCR, TCRdb reprocessed the PCR reads. For this entry, the V and J calls and clone size follow TCRdb and not the study's own pipeline. The repertoire has about 21,000 clones, around 13% of them found once; the top ten carry approximately 25%. Germline lookup yields CDR1 DFQATT and CDR2 SNEGSKA (reference sequence). CDR3 length: 14 amino acids. Study-level results: Reportedly, malignant thyroid tumors had significantly higher TCR beta diversity than benign nodules, in blood and tumor.

This clone was detected many times. The antigen remains unidentified. A much larger clone differs from this one at a single base, so this may be a read error. The receptor's source is a female donor with papillary thyroid cancer or a benign thyroid nodule (not recorded which). Some clones in this sample may be carry-over from other donors' samples. Sequenced: blood. The genes are TRBV20-1 and TRBJ2-7; D remains ambiguous. The CDR3, as DNA: TGCAGTGCTAGCGGTTTGGCTAAATCCTGCGAGCAGTACTTC. This sequence encodes CSASGLAKSCEQYF.